The rows below give T cell receptor beta chains drawn from one sample of a study of blood T cell repertoires in COVID-19. TCRdb keeps only in-frame clones here, not all; method: immunoSEQ multiplex PCR. The profile shows about 98,000 clones, 70% to 85% of them singletons. Sequencing input: peripheral blood. All receptors derive from a man between 65 and 85 years old with active or convalescent COVID-19. Each CDR3 is given with its conserved first and last residue. D genes are given only for firm matches. For some rows the clone size is stated as once, few or many, or as a class when expanded; others skip it.

TRBJ1-1 | TRBV5-1 | NA | NA | CASSLPQALEAFF | TGCGCCAGCTCTTTACCACAGGCTCTAGAAGCTTTCTTT
TRBJ2-3 | TRBV30 | NA | NA | CAWSDFVLNTDTQYF | TGTGCCTGGAGTGACTTCGTTCTTAACACAGATACGCAGTATTTT
TRBJ2-7 | TRBV11-2 | NA | few | CASRIQDTKAHYEQYF | TGTGCCAGCAGAATACAGGACACGAAAGCCCACTACGAGCAGTACTTC
TRBJ1-6 | TRBV14 | TRBD1 | NA | CASSRPGTGLISPLHF | TGTGCCAGCAGCCGTCCCGGGACAGGGTTAATTTCACCCCTCCACTTT
TRBJ2-5 | TRBV3-1/TRBV3-2 | TRBD1 | once | CASSPWDRERETQYF | TGTGCCAGCAGCCCCTGGGACAGGGAAAGAGAGACCCAGTACTTC
TRBJ2-1 | TRBV5-4 | NA | NA | CASSLDGRRQFF | TGTGCCAGCAGCTTGGATGGCAGAAGGCAGTTCTTC
TRBJ1-5 | TRBV2 | NA | NA | CASSADRNSNQPQHF | TGTGCCAGCAGTGCCGACAGGAATAGCAATCAGCCCCAGCATTTT
TRBJ2-2 | TRBV24-1 | TRBD2 | NA | CATSDLGTSGSTGELFF | TGTGCCACCAGTGATCTCGGGACTAGCGGGAGCACCGGGGAGCTGTTTTTT
TRBJ2-3 | TRBV7-3 | NA | NA | CASSPRTWDTQYF | TGTGCCAGCAGCCCCAGGACATGGGATACGCAGTATTTT
TRBJ2-2 | TRBV19 | NA | NA | CASREGGAAPGELFF | TGTGCCAGTAGGGAAGGGGGGGCAGCGCCCGGGGAGCTGTTTTTT
TRBJ2-1 | TRBV7-2 | NA | NA | CASSPGATIEQFF | TGTGCCAGCAGCCCAGGGGCCACGATTGAGCAGTTCTTC
TRBJ1-3 | TRBV4-1 | NA | NA | CASSQDIISGNTIYF | TGCGCCAGCAGCCAAGATATTATATCCGGAAACACCATATATTTT
TRBJ2-7 | TRBV7-2 | TRBD1 | NA | CASSLEGGTGVTYEQYF | TGTGCCAGCAGCTTAGAGGGCGGGACAGGCGTTACCTACGAGCAGTACTTC
TRBJ1-3 | TRBV6-5 | NA | NA | CASSLPSGASNTIYF | TGTGCCAGCAGCCTCCCGTCCGGTGCGTCAAACACCATATATTTT
TRBJ2-7 | TRBV11-2 | TRBD1 | NA | CASTRGLEQYF | TGTGCCAGCACCAGGGGGTTGGAGCAGTACTTC
TRBJ2-7 | TRBV12-3/TRBV12-4 | NA | NA | CASSLDRPSEQYF | TGTGCCAGCAGTTTAGACAGACCTTCCGAGCAGTACTTC
TRBJ1-6 | TRBV27 | NA | few | CASSLSVRGVPNSPLHF | TGTGCCAGCAGTTTATCGGTTCGGGGGGTGCCGAATTCACCCCTCCACTTT
TRBJ2-1 | TRBV15 | TRBD2 | few | CATSKPGTSGGNEQFF | TGTGCCACCAGCAAACCCGGGACTAGCGGGGGCAATGAGCAGTTCTTC
TRBJ2-3 | TRBV6-1 | NA | once | CASSDRLDTQYF | TGTGCCAGCAGTGACAGGTTAGATACGCAGTATTTT
TRBJ1-4 | TRBV3-1/TRBV3-2 | NA | NA | CASSHWQDSDEKLFF | TGTGCCAGCAGCCACTGGCAGGACAGTGATGAAAAACTGTTTTTT
TRBJ2-7 | TRBV14 | NA | NA | CASSQLTRDFYF | TGTGCCAGCAGCCAACTCACCAGGGATTTTTACTTC
TRBJ1-1 | TRBV6-5 | TRBD1 | NA | CASSRQGYTEAFF | TGTGCCAGCAGTAGACAGGGCTACACTGAAGCTTTCTTT
TRBJ2-1 | TRBV5-8 | NA | NA | CASSPRDKYNEQFF | TGTGCCAGCAGCCCCAGGGACAAATACAATGAGCAGTTCTTC
TRBJ2-1 | TRBV15 | TRBD2 | NA | CATSKSRGGSPEQFF | TGTGCCACCAGCAAAAGTCGCGGGGGGTCACCCGAGCAGTTCTTC
TRBJ1-2 | TRBV4-3 | NA | NA | CASSQEAGSNYGYTF | TGCGCCAGCAGCCAGGAGGCGGGCAGCAACTATGGCTACACCTTC
TRBJ2-3 | TRBV4-1 | NA | NA | CASSQVGLWQGTQYF | TGCGCCAGCAGCCAAGTAGGGCTATGGCAGGGTACGCAGTATTTT
TRBJ2-1 | TRBV7-2 | TRBD2 | NA | CASSLVASGGGSYNEQFF | TGTGCCAGCAGCTTAGTGGCTAGCGGGGGGGGTTCCTACAATGAGCAGTTCTTC
TRBJ2-3 | TRBV9 | NA | NA | CASSAGERTDTQYF | TGTGCCAGCAGCGCGGGGGAGCGCACAGATACGCAGTATTTT
TRBJ2-3 | TRBV5-4 | TRBD1 | NA | CASSLPQGVGDTQYF | TGTGCCAGCAGCTTGCCCCAGGGGGTGGGAGATACGCAGTATTTT
TRBJ1-1 | TRBV18 | NA | NA | CASSPRQIMNTEAFF | TGTGCCAGCTCACCGAGACAGATCATGAACACTGAAGCTTTCTTT
TRBJ1-2 | TRBV29-1 | TRBD1 | NA | CSVRFQGAQGYTF | TGCAGCGTAAGGTTCCAGGGGGCGCAAGGCTACACCTTC
TRBJ1-3 | TRBV3-1/TRBV3-2 | NA | NA | CASSQPRGGGNTIYF | TGTGCCAGCAGCCAACCCAGGGGCGGCGGAAACACCATATATTTT
TRBJ1-2 | TRBV9 | NA | once | CASSLGQVLYGYTF | TGTGCCAGCAGCTTGGGGCAGGTTCTCTATGGCTACACCTTC